This TCR beta chain derives from a study of T cell changes during pregnancy in multiple sclerosis. The CDR3 has 18 residues. The germline V gene encodes CDR1 SNHLY and CDR2 FYNNEI. V lost 2 bases and J lost 3; bases outside the gene matches: 9. This clone was counted a single time. Using immunoSEQ multiplex PCR, the repertoire was profiled, and TCRdb retains in-frame clones only, with some absent. The table shows 75,000 to 95,000 clones, with around 94% occurring only once. This sequence was found in a female donor with multiple sclerosis, enrolled in a pregnancy study. The sample was CD4+ T cells from peripheral blood mononuclear cells, taken after pregnancy. The chain employs TRBV2 and TRBJ1-4; TRBD1 matches 10 bases. CDR3 DNA: TGTGCCAGCAGTGAACGGCAGGGACAGGGGATCTCTAATGAAAAACTGTTTTTT. This codes for CASSERQGQGISNEKLFF.